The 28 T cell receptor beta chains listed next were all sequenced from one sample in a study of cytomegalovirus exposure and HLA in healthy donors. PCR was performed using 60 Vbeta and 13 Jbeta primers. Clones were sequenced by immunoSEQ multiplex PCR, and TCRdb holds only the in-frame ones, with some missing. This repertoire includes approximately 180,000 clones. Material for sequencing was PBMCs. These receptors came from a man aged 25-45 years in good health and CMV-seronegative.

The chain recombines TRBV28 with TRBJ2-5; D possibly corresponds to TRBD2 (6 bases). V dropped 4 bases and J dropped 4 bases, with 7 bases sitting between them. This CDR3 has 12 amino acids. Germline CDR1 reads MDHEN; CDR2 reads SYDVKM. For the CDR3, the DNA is TGTGCCAGCAGTTGGAGGGGAGAGACCCAGTACTTC. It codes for CASSWRGETQYF.

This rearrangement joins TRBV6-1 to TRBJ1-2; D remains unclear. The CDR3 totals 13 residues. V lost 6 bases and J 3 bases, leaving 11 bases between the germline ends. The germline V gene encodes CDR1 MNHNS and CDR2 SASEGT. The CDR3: CASSRGPDYGYTF. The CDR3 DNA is TGTGCCAGCAGCCGCGGGCCTGACTATGGCTACACCTTC.

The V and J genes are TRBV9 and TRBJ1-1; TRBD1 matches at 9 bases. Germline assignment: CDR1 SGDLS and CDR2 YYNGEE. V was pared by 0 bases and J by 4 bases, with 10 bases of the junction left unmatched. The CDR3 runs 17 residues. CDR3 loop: CASSVEEGTGPVTEAFF. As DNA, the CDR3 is TGTGCCAGCAGCGTAGAGGAAGGGACAGGGCCGGTCACTGAAGCTTTCTTT. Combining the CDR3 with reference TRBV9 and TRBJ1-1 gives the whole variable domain DSGVTQTPKHLITATGQRVTLRCSPRSGDLSVYWYQQSLDQGLQFLIQYYNGEERAKGNILERFSAQQFPDLHSELNLSSLELGDSALYFCASSVEEGTGPVTEAFFGQGTRLTVV.

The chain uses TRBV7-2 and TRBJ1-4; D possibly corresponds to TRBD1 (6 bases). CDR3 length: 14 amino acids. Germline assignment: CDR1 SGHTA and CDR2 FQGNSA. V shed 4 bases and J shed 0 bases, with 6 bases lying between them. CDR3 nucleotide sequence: TGTGCCAGCAGCTGGACAGCAACTAATGAAAAACTGTTTTTT. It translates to CASSWTATNEKLFF. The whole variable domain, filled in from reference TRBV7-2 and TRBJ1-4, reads GAGVSQSPSNKVTEKGKDVELRCDPISGHTALYWYRQSLGQGLEFLIYFQGNSAPDKSGLPSDRFSAERTGGSVSTLTIQRTQQEDSAVYLCASSWTATNEKLFFGSGTQLSVL.

The CDR3 region is CASSVAGTAQYEQYF. The CDR3 nucleotides are TGTGCCAGCAGCGTAGCTGGGACAGCCCAGTACGAGCAGTACTTC. The rearrangement uses TRBV9 and TRBJ2-7; TRBD1 matches 7 bases. V shed 0 bases, J shed 4 bases, and the junction held 7 bases outside the gene matches. The CDR3 extends over 15 amino acids. CDR1 and CDR2 from the germline V gene are SGDLS and YYNGEE.

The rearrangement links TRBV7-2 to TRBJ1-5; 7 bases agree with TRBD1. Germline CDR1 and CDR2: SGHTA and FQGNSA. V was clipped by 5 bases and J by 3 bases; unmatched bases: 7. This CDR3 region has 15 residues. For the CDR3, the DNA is TGTGCCAGCAGCCCCGGACAGGCTTACAATCAGCCCCAGCATTTT. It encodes CASSPGQAYNQPQHF.

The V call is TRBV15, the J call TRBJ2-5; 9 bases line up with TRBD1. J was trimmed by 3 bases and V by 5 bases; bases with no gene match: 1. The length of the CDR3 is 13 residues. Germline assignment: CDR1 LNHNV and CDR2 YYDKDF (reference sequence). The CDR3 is CATSRDREETQYF. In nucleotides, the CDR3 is TGTGCCACCAGCCGGGACAGGGAAGAGACCCAGTACTTC.

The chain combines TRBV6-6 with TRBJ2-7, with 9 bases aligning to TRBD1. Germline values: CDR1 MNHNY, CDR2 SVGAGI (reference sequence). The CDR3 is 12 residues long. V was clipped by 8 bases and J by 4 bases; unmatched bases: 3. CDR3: CASFDRGYEQYF. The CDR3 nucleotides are TGTGCCAGCTTCGACAGGGGGTACGAGCAGTACTTC.

DNA of the CDR3: TGTGCCAGCAGCTTGGAAAATAGGGGGCCCTACGAGCAGTACTTC. Translation: CASSLENRGPYEQYF. The chain has TRBV7-6 and TRBJ2-7, with 7 bases that match TRBD1. The V segment lost 3 bases and the J segment 2 bases; nucleotides outside the gene matches: 7. Germline-derived CDR1 and CDR2 are SGHVS and FNYEAQ. This CDR3 has 15 residues.

This chain's CDR3 is CASSYQGQGGAYEQYF. The CDR3 nucleotides are TGTGCCAGCAGCTACCAGGGACAGGGGGGCGCCTACGAGCAGTACTTC. V and J are TRBV7-6 and TRBJ2-7, with 11 bases lining up with TRBD1. Germline V gene lookup returns CDR1 SGHVS and CDR2 FNYEAQ. Trimming cost V 4 bases and J 2 bases; bases outside gene matches: 7. This CDR3 is built from 16 residues.

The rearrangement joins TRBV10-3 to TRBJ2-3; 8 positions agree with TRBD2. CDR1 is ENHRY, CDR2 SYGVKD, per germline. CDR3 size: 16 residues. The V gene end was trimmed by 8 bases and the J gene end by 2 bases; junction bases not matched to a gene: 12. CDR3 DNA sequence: TGTGCCATCGGGATTGGGGGGACTAGTAACACAGATACGCAGTATTTT. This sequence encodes CAIGIGGTSNTDTQYF.

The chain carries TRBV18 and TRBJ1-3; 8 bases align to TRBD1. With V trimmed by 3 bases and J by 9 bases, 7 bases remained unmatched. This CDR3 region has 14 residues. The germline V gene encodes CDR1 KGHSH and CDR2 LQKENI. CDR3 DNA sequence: TGTGCCAGCTCACCGGGACAGGTCGGGGGCACCATATATTTT. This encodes CASSPGQVGGTIYF.

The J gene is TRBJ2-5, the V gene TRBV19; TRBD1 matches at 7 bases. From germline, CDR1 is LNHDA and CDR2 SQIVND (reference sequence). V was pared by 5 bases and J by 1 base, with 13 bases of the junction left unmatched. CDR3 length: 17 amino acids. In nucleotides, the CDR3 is TGTGCCAGTAGTCCCCCCCGGCACAGGGGAATCCAAGAGACCCAGTACTTC. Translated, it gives CASSPPRHRGIQETQYF. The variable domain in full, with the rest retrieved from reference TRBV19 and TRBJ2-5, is DGGITQSPKYLFRKEGQNVTLSCEQNLNHDAMYWYRQDPGQGLRLIYYSQIVNDFQKGDIAEGYSVSREKKESFPLTVTSAQKNPTAFYLCASSPPRHRGIQETQYFGPGTRLLVL.

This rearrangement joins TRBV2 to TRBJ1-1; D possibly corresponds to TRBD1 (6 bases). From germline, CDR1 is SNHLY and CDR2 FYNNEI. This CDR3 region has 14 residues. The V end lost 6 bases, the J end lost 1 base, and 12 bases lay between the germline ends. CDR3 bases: TGTGCCAGCAGGGAGACAGGTTCGAACACTGAAGCTTTCTTT. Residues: CASRETGSNTEAFF.

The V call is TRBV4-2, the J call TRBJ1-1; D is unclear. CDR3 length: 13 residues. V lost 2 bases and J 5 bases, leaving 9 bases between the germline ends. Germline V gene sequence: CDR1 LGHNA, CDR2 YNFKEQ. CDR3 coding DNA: TGTGCCAGCAGCCAATACAGAGAAACTGAAGCTTTCTTT. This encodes CASSQYRETEAFF.

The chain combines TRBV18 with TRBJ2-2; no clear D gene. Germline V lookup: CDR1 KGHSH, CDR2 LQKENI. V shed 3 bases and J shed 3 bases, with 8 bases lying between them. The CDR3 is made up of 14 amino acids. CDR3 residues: CASSPAQDTGELFF. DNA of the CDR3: TGTGCCAGCTCACCCGCGCAGGACACCGGGGAGCTGTTTTTT.

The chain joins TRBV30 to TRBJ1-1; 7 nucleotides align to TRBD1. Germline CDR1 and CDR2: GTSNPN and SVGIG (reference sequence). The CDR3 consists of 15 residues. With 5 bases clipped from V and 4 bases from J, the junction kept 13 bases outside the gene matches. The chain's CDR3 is CAWSPMAGGGTEAFF. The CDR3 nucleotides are TGTGCCTGGTCCCCCATGGCAGGGGGTGGCACTGAAGCTTTCTTT.

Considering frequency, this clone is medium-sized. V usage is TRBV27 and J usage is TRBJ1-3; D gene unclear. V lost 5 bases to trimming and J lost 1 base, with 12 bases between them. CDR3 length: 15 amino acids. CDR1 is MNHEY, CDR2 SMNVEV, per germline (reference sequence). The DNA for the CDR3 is TGTGCCAGCAGTGAGGGCAGGATATCTGGAAACACCATATATTTT. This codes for CASSEGRISGNTIYF.

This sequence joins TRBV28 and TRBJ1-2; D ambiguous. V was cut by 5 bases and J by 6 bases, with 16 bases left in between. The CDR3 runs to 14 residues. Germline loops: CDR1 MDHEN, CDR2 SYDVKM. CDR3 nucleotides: TGTGCCAGCAGTCTCGATATTTGGGCTCATGGCTACACCTTC. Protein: CASSLDIWAHGYTF.

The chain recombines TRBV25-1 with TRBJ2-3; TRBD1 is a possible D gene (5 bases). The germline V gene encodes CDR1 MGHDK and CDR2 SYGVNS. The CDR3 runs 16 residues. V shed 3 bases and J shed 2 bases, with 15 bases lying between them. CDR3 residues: CASSDPAGHYTDTQYF. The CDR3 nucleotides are TGTGCCAGCAGTGATCCCGCCGGACATTACACAGATACGCAGTATTTT.

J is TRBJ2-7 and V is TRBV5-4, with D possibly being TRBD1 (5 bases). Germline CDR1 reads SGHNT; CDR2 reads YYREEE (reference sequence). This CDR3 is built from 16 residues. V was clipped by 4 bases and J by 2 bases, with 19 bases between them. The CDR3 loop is CASSRTPTDSAYEQYF. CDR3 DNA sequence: TGTGCCAGCAGCCGAACCCCCACCGACAGTGCCTACGAGCAGTACTTC.

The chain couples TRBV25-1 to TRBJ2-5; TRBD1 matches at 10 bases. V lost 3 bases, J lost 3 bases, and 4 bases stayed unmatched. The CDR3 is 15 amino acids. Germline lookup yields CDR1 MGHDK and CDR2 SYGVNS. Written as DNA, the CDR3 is TGTGCCAGCAGTGATCCCGGGACAGGGGAAGAGACCCAGTACTTC. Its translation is CASSDPGTGEETQYF.

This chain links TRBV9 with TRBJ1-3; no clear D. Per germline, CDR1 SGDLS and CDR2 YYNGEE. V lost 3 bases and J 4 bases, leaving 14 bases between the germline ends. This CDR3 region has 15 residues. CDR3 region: CASSGLGTGGNTIYF. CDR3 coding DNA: TGTGCCAGCAGCGGGCTGGGCACTGGGGGAAACACCATATATTTT.

CDR3 residues: CASSGQGTASYEQYF. In nucleotides, the CDR3 is TGTGCCAGCAGCGGCCAGGGGACAGCCTCCTACGAGCAGTACTTC. V usage is TRBV7-2 and J usage is TRBJ2-7; TRBD1 agrees at 7 bases. Trimming removed 5 bases from V and 0 bases from J; junction bases left unmatched: 7. The germline V gene has CDR1 SGHTA and CDR2 FQGNSA. CDR3 length equals 15 residues.

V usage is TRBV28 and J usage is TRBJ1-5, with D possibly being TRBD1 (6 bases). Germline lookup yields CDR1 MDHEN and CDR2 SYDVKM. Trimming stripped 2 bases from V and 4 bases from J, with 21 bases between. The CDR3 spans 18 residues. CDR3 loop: CASSLPTLRAGENQPQHF. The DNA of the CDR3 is TGTGCCAGCAGTTTACCCACCTTAAGGGCAGGGGAGAATCAGCCCCAGCATTTT.

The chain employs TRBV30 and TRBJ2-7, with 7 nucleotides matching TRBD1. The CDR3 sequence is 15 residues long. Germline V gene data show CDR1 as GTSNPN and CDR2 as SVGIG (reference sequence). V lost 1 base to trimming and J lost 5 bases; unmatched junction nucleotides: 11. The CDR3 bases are TGTGCCTGGAGTGGAAGAAGGACAGGTGGCGACGAGCAGTACTTC. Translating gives CAWSGRRTGGDEQYF.

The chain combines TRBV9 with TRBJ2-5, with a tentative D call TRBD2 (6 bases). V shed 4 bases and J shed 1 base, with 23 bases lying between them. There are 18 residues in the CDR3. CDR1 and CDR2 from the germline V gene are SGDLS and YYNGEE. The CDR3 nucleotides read TGTGCCAGCAGCCCCCGTTGGCAGGGAGGAAGGCTCCAAGAGACCCAGTACTTC. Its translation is CASSPRWQGGRLQETQYF.

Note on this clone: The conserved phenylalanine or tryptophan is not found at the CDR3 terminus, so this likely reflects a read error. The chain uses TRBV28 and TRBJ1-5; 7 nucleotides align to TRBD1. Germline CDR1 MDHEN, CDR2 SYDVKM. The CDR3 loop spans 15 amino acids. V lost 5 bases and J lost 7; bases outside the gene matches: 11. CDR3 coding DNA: TGTGCCAGCAGTCCGTCGGACAGGCGGGTCCAGCCCCAGCATTCT. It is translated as CASSPSDRRVQPQHS.